The clone carrying this T cell receptor (beta chain) was seen just once. Antigen unknown. This specimen comes from a study of T cell responses to AZD1222 COVID-19 vaccine. Study-wide results and caveats: Repertoire sampling was restricted to post-peak T cell response timepoints. Reportedly, nearly half of unique spike TCRs recognized epitopes outside B.1.351/B.1.1.7 mutations. A rise in Spike-specific TCR breadth and depth followed two AZD1222 doses.

Combined were second doses at about 4 or about 12 weeks. TCRdb keeps only in-frame clones here, not all; method: immunoSEQ multiplex PCR. The sample has fewer than 200,000 clones; roughly nine tenths are singletons. CDR1 and CDR2 (germline): MNHEY, SVGAGI. V lost 4 bases and J lost 4; bases outside the gene matches: 3. The CDR3 is made up of 15 amino acids. The chain recombines TRBV6-5 with TRBJ2-3, with 12 bases aligning to TRBD2. The source was peripheral blood, collected 28 days after the second AZD1222 dose. The receptor was derived from an adult who received the AZD1222 COVID-19 vaccine. The CDR3 nucleotides read TGTGCCAGCAGTTCAAGACTAGCGGGGGCAGATACGCAGTATTTT. It codes for CASSSRLAGADTQYF.